Listed below are T cell receptor beta chains from one sample, sequenced in a study of blood T cells in healthy people across ages. Using its own MiXCR run on the 5' RACE reads, TCRdb lists one record per CDR3 protein. The repertoire includes about 1.5 million distinct CDR3 sequences, around 40% of them detected once, and approximately 4% sits in the top ten. Material for sequencing was blood. The receptors stem from a young woman in good health. Each CDR3 is given with its conserved first and last residue. A D gene is named only where the DNA matches it firmly. Not all rows give a size; the values are once, few, many and, for expanded clones, a class.

D gene	clone size	V gene	J gene	CDR3 DNA	CDR3 protein
.	.	TRBV10-3	TRBJ2-2	TGTGCCATCAGTGTCTCGAGCGGGAACACCGGGGAGCTGTTTTTT	CAISVSSGNTGELFF
.	.	TRBV20-1	TRBJ2-1	TGCAGTGGTGCTAGGTACCAAGAGACCCAGTTCTTC	CSGARYQETQFF
.	.	TRBV30	TRBJ1-5	TGTGCCTGGAGTTACGCAGGGATGAGGCAGCCCCAGCATTTT	CAWSYAGMRQPQHF
.	.	TRBV4-2	TRBJ2-1	TGTGCCAGCAGCCAAGATTTCGGAAACTACAATGAGCAGTTCTTC	CASSQDFGNYNEQFF
.	few	TRBV7-2	TRBJ1-1	TGTGCCAGCAGCTCTAGTATGCAGAACACTGAAGCTTTCTTT	CASSSSMQNTEAFF
TRBD1	.	TRBV2	TRBJ1-1	TGTGCCAGCAGCTCCGACAGGGGAAACTTGAACACTGAAGCTTTCTTT	CASSSDRGNLNTEAFF
TRBD1	.	TRBV25-1	TRBJ2-1	TGTGCCAGCAAGGTGTTTACAGGGGGCTTCAATGAGCAGTTCTTC	CASKVFTGGFNEQFF
TRBD1	.	TRBV13	TRBJ2-5	TGTGCCAGCAGCATTGGACAGGAGATGTGGGATGAGCAGTACTTC	CASSIGQEMWDEQYF
.	few	TRBV6-5	TRBJ2-7	TGTGCCAGCAGTTACTCGAAGAACAGGGCCTACGAGCAGTACTTC	CASSYSKNRAYEQYF
.	.	TRBV9	TRBJ2-3	TGTGCCAGCAGCGTAGTAGACAACACAGATACGCAGTATTTT	CASSVVDNTDTQYF
.	once	TRBV20-1	TRBJ1-4	TGCAGTGCCCTCGCCACGGGGTCTAATGAAAAACTGTTTTTT	CSALATGSNEKLFF
.	.	TRBV12-3/TRBV12-4	TRBJ1-4	TGTGCCAGCAGTTTCCTGCGAGAAAGACTGTTTTTT	CASSFLRERLFF
.	few	TRBV6-2/TRBV6-3	TRBJ2-7	TGTGCCAGCAGCCGGGCCTTGATATCCTACGAGCAGTACTTC	CASSRALISYEQYF
.	few	TRBV30	TRBJ1-6	TGTGCCTGGAGTTGGACACATTCACCCCTCCACTTT	CAWSWTHSPLHF
.	.	TRBV18	TRBJ2-3	TGTGCCAGCGCATCACCCCCAGATACGCAGTATTTT	CASASPPDTQYF
.	few	TRBV25-1	TRBJ2-1	TGTGCAAGCAGGGCTAGCGCCCGATACAATGAGCAGTTCTTC	CASRASARYNEQFF
.	many	TRBV4-2	TRBJ2-1	TGTGCCAGCAGCCCCGAAATCGATGAGCAGTTCTTC	CASSPEIDEQFF
.	few	TRBV28	TRBJ1-5	TGTGCCAGCAGTGGCTTAGGGGGAAATCAGCCCCAGCATTTT	CASSGLGGNQPQHF
TRBD1	few	TRBV6-2/TRBV6-3	TRBJ1-1	TGTGCCAGCAATTCAGCCCTGGACAGGGCCACTGAAGCTTTCTTT	CASNSALDRATEAFF
TRBD2	.	TRBV9	TRBJ2-4	TGTGCCAGCAGCGTAGGGCTAGCGGGGGCCAAAAACATTCAGTACTTC	CASSVGLAGAKNIQYF
.	few	TRBV10-1	TRBJ2-7	TGCGCCACAAGGGGCGGTAGGCAGTACTTC	CATRGGRQYF
TRBD2	few	TRBV29-1	TRBJ2-7	TGCAGCGCTCGGGGACGGACTAGCACCCACGAGCAGTACTTC	CSARGRTSTHEQYF
TRBD2	.	TRBV29-1	TRBJ2-3	TGCAGCGTTGAAGTAGGCGGGAGCTGGGATAAATCTAGCACAGATACGCAGTATTTT	CSVEVGGSWDKSSTDTQYF
.	few	TRBV7-8	TRBJ2-1	TGTGCCAGCAGCTTTTCGTCCGGGACTCCCAATGAGCAGTTCTTC	CASSFSSGTPNEQFF
.	.	TRBV29-1	TRBJ1-1	TGCAGCGTTGTGGCAGCGCAACATGACACTGAAGCTTTCTTT	CSVVAAQHDTEAFF
.	.	TRBV7-6	TRBJ1-5	TGTGCCAGCAGCCTGGCCGGCGGACAATACAATCAGCCCCAGCATTTT	CASSLAGGQYNQPQHF
.	.	TRBV7-9	TRBJ2-7	TGTGCCAGCAGCGCTCGGGGGATTAGGAACGAGCAGTACTTC	CASSARGIRNEQYF
.	.	TRBV4-3	TRBJ2-1	TGCGCCAGCAGCCAGACAGGAGTCGGTTACGATGAGCAGTTCTTC	CASSQTGVGYDEQFF
.	.	TRBV10-3	TRBJ2-7	TGTGCCATCAGTGAGTCGAGAGTGGCTGGAACCTACGAGCAGTACTTC	CAISESRVAGTYEQYF
TRBD1	few	TRBV28	TRBJ1-2	TGTGCCAGCTCAACGACAGGGGCTGGCTACACCTTC	CASSTTGAGYTF
.	few	TRBV2	TRBJ1-2	TGTGCCAGCAGTGTTCAGGGAACTAACTATGGCTACACCTTC	CASSVQGTNYGYTF
.	few	TRBV12-3/TRBV12-4	TRBJ2-5	TGTGCCAGCAGTTTTCGACGGGCCCCGGAGGCCCAGTACTTC	CASSFRRAPEAQYF
TRBD1	few	TRBV12-3/TRBV12-4	TRBJ1-1	TGTGCCAGCAGTGACCCGGGACAGGGGTGGCACACTGAAGCTTTCTTT	CASSDPGQGWHTEAFF
.	.	TRBV4-2	TRBJ2-1	TGTGCCAGCAGCCAAGATCGGCGGAACTACAATGAGCAGTTCTTC	CASSQDRRNYNEQFF
.	few	TRBV29-1	TRBJ1-2	TGCAGCGTTGGCTCACCGGTTGGCTACACCTTC	CSVGSPVGYTF
TRBD1	.	TRBV4-1	TRBJ1-2	TGCGCCAGCAGCCAAGATGAAGGGACAGGGGAAGGCGGCATCTATGGCTACACCTTC	CASSQDEGTGEGGIYGYTF
.	.	TRBV20-1	TRBJ2-1	TGCAGTGCTAGTAACAGGGCTATGTACAATGAGCAGTTCTTC	CSASNRAMYNEQFF
.	.	TRBV20-1	TRBJ1-4	TGCAGTATACAGCCAACTAATGAAAAACTGTTTTTT	CSIQPTNEKLFF
TRBD2	.	TRBV25-1	TRBJ2-7	TGTGCCAGCAGCGCCCCTACTAGCGGCTCCTCCTACGAGCAGTACTTC	CASSAPTSGSSYEQYF
.	few	TRBV20-1	TRBJ1-5	TGCAGTGCTAGCTTCCAGGCCAATCAGCCCCAGCATTTT	CSASFQANQPQHF
.	few	TRBV28	TRBJ2-2	TGTGCCAGCAGTTCCACGCTGATCGTAAACACCGGGGAGCTGTTTTTT	CASSSTLIVNTGELFF
.	.	TRBV20-1	TRBJ2-3	TGCAGTGCCAGCCCCGGGACCCGGACCTCAGATGCGCAGTATTTT	CSASPGTRTSDAQYF
.	.	TRBV6-2/TRBV6-3	TRBJ2-3	TGTGCCAGCAGTCCCCTAATGGGGGGCACAGATACGCAGTATTTT	CASSPLMGGTDTQYF
.	.	TRBV4-1	TRBJ2-4	TGCGCCAGCAGCCAAGTTTCCGGGACTTCCAAAAACATTCAGTACTTC	CASSQVSGTSKNIQYF
TRBD2	.	TRBV5-1	TRBJ2-3	TGCGCCAGCAGCGTGGAGCGGGGAGATACGCAGTATTTT	CASSVERGDTQYF
.	.	TRBV6-1	TRBJ1-5	TGTGCCAGCAGTGAGCTGTTACGGGGGGCTCATCAGCCCCAGCATTTT	CASSELLRGAHQPQHF
.	.	TRBV27	TRBJ1-5	TGTGCCAGCAGTTCCGCGGACAGCGGAGCCGTCCCCCAGCATTTT	CASSSADSGAVPQHF
TRBD1	.	TRBV7-8	TRBJ1-4	TGTGCCAGCAGGAGTTGGACAGGAGATAATGAAAAACTGTTTTTT	CASRSWTGDNEKLFF
.	few	TRBV5-1	TRBJ2-1	TGCGCCAGCAGCTTGGGACAGCACCCTCGCAATGAGCAGTTCTTC	CASSLGQHPRNEQFF
.	few	TRBV25-1	TRBJ2-7	TGTGCCAGCAGTGAAGGGGATGGCTACGAGCAGTACTTC	CASSEGDGYEQYF
TRBD1	few	TRBV4-3	TRBJ2-7	TGCGCCAGCAGCCCAGGACAGGGGGCGGTTTACGAGCAGTACTTC	CASSPGQGAVYEQYF
TRBD1	.	TRBV27	TRBJ2-1	TGTGCCAGCAGCCTCCCCCCGGGACAGGGTTTCAATGAGCAGTTCTTC	CASSLPPGQGFNEQFF
.	.	TRBV20-1	TRBJ1-1	TGCAGTGCTAGAGATCGGGGCAGGGTGAACACTGAAGCTTTCTTT	CSARDRGRVNTEAFF